The 15 T cell receptor beta chains below were found in one sample sequenced in a study of T cells in Graves' hyperthyroidism and ophthalmopathy. RNA transcripts were the template for amplifying TCR beta CDR3 regions. HTBI primers were employed in a first-round RT-PCR of the TCR CDR3. TCRdb passed the multiplex PCR reads through MiXCR, listing each CDR3 protein once. Among around 800,000 distinct CDR3 sequences listed, 35% to 40% were seen once. Input material: blood. Every receptor here comes from a man younger than 35 with Graves' hyperthyroidism.

This clonotype was detected ten times or more. The CDR3, as DNA: TGCAGCGTTGAAAAACTAGCGGGGATGGGGACCCAGTACTTC. Its protein product is CSVEKLAGMGTQYF. The V and J genes are TRBV29-1 and TRBJ2-5; TRBD2 matches 10 bases. The CDR3 covers 14 residues. J gave up 7 bases and V 2 bases, and 7 bases lay outside the gene matches. Looked up from germline, CDR1 is SQVTM and CDR2 is ANQGSEA.

This clonotype was counted between two and nine times. V gene TRBV4-2 combines with J gene TRBJ2-5; 8 nucleotides line up with TRBD2. The J segment lost 4 bases and the V segment lost 4 bases, leaving 11 bases of the junction unmatched. This CDR3 comprises 16 residues. Germline lookup yields CDR1 LGHNA and CDR2 YNFKEQ. CDR3 in amino acids: CASSPLDSGTAETQYF. Written as DNA, the CDR3 is TGTGCCAGCAGCCCCCTCGATAGCGGGACGGCAGAGACCCAGTACTTC.

This clonotype was observed a handful of times. V gene TRBV19 combines with J gene TRBJ1-1; D perhaps matches TRBD1 (6 bases). CDR1 and CDR2 (germline): LNHDA, SQIVND (reference sequence). The germline V and J ends were trimmed by 4 bases and 5 bases, with 14 bases remaining between them. The CDR3 is 14 residues long. CDR3 residues: CASSRGQSSTEAFF. The CDR3 region has the DNA TGTGCCAGTAGTAGGGGACAAAGTAGTACTGAAGCTTTCTTT.

A word on this clonotype: One junction end does not reproduce the germline sequence, and a read error may be involved. The chain carries TRBV2 and TRBJ2-7; 9 positions agree with TRBD2. CDR3 length: 15 residues. The V gene's germline CDR1 is SNHLY and CDR2 FYNNEI. CDR3 DNA: TGTGCCAGCAGTGGGGCTAGCGGGACATCCTACGAGCAGTATTTC. Protein product: CASSGASGTSYEQYF.

The table lists this clonotype with a few counts. This chain uses TRBV7-2 with TRBJ2-7; tentative D call: TRBD2 (6 bases). From germline, CDR1 is SGHTA and CDR2 FQGNSA. Trimming stripped 1 base from V and 7 bases from J, with 14 bases between. The CDR3 sequence is 14 residues long. CDR3 region: CASSLGLGQEEQYF. CDR3 in DNA: TGTGCCAGCAGCTTAGGACTAGGGCAGGAGGAGCAGTACTTC.

The chain uses TRBV6-5 and TRBJ2-5, with a weak D call TRBD1 (6 bases). V lost 0 bases and J lost 5, with 13 bases in between. The CDR3 sequence is 15 residues long. Looked up from germline, CDR1 is MNHEY and CDR2 is SVGAGI. The CDR3 sequence: CASSYSSGALETQYF. The CDR3, as DNA: TGTGCCAGCAGTTACTCGTCAGGGGCATTGGAGACCCAGTACTTC.

This clonotype occurred many times. The V gene is TRBV11-2, the J gene TRBJ1-4; 8 bases are a match to TRBD1. Germline V gene sequence: CDR1 SGHAT, CDR2 FQNNGV. The CDR3 has 15 residues. Trimming removed 5 bases from V and 5 bases from J; junction bases left unmatched: 7. Here the CDR3 reads CASSPWTGYNEKLFF. The CDR3 DNA reads TGTGCCAGCAGCCCGTGGACAGGGTACAATGAAAAACTGTTTTTT.

This clonotype was seen repeatedly, ten times or more. The chain uses TRBV7-2 and TRBJ1-6; D is uncertain. The V end was cut by 6 bases, the J end by 7 bases, with 10 bases between. The CDR3 has 13 amino acids. Germline CDR1 reads SGHTA; CDR2 reads FQGNSA. The CDR3 sequence: CASSKRRNSPLHF. In DNA form, the CDR3 reads TGTGCCAGCAGTAAACGGAGGAATTCACCCCTCCACTTT.

The chain combines TRBV5-6 with TRBJ2-5, with 10 bases aligning to TRBD2. Germline trimming cut 2 bases from V and 5 bases from J; bases unmatched to any gene: 12. Looked up from germline, CDR1 is SGHDT and CDR2 is YYEEEE. The CDR3 runs to 17 residues. The CDR3 DNA reads as TGTGCCAGCAGCTTTCCTAGCGGGGGACTAGCGACGGAGACCCAGTACTTC. Protein: CASSFPSGGLATETQYF.

The rearrangement links TRBV2 to TRBJ1-5, with TRBD1 matching over 9 bases. Germline-derived CDR1 and CDR2 are SNHLY and FYNNEI. Trimming cost V 6 bases and J 0 bases; bases outside gene matches: 6. The CDR3 covers 16 residues. CDR3 sequence: CASSQGGQGSNQPQHF. CDR3 in DNA: TGTGCCAGCAGCCAAGGGGGACAGGGTAGCAATCAGCCCCAGCATTTT.

In its sample, this clonotype was seen many times. The chain has TRBV29-1 and TRBJ1-1; 7 bases are a match to TRBD1. Per germline, CDR1 SQVTM and CDR2 ANQGSEA. The CDR3 runs 13 residues. V was pared by 0 bases and J by 7 bases, with 5 bases of the junction left unmatched. The CDR3 region has the DNA TGCAGCGTTGAAGAGGTGCCAGGGGGTGAAGCTTTCTTT. Translated: CSVEEVPGGEAFF.

This clonotype has at least ten counts. The rearrangement links TRBV5-1 to TRBJ1-6; maybe TRBD1 (6 bases). Trimming shortened V by 4 bases and J by 6 bases, and 11 bases separated the two germline ends. CDR1 and CDR2 (germline): SGHRS, YFSETQ. CDR3 length equals 14 residues. The CDR3 nucleotides are TGCGCCAGCAGCGGCGGACAGTTTAATTCACCCCTCCACTTT. It codes for CASSGGQFNSPLHF.

This clonotype was seen many times. The chain has TRBV7-2 and TRBJ2-7, with 8 positions matching TRBD1. This CDR3 spans 15 amino acids. CDR1 is SGHTA and CDR2 is FQGNSA in the germline V gene. Trimming at V came to 5 bases and at J to 2 bases, leaving 8 bases not matched to a gene. In nucleotides, the CDR3 is TGTGCCAGCAGCATATCCGGGACAGGAACCTACGAGCAGTACTTC. The encoded protein is CASSISGTGTYEQYF.

The chain links TRBV5-5 to TRBJ2-7; 9 positions match TRBD1. The trim removed 0 bases at V and 2 bases at J, leaving 3 bases unmatched. This CDR3 has 15 amino acids. CDR1 and CDR2 from the germline V gene are SGHKS and YYEKEE (reference sequence). In nucleotides, the CDR3 is TGTGCCAGCAGCTTGGAAGGGACAGGGACCTACGAGCAGTACTTC. This translates into CASSLEGTGTYEQYF.

This clonotype was seen at least ten times. The gene calls are TRBV7-9 and TRBJ1-1; 7 bases are shared with TRBD1. The CDR3 has 14 amino acids. Trimming took 6 bases from V and 0 from J; bases not matched to a gene: 4. Per germline, CDR1 SEHNR and CDR2 FQNEAQ (reference sequence). CDR3 protein: CASSSGQMNTEAFF. Written as DNA, the CDR3 is TGTGCCAGCAGTTCGGGACAGATGAACACTGAAGCTTTCTTT.